This TCR beta chain was found in a study of blood T cell repertoires in COVID-19. Study-level background: Specimens from acute and convalescent COVID-19 originated in the United States, Italy and Spain.

Some clones are missing from TCRdb's copy, which holds only in-frame ones; the method was immunoSEQ multiplex PCR. The sample lists tens of thousands of clones, around four fifths occurring once. Trimming took 2 bases from V and 4 from J; bases not matched to a gene: 23. Germline V lookup: CDR1 MNHNS, CDR2 SASEGT. The CDR3 runs 21 residues. J is TRBJ2-1 and V is TRBV6-1, with 7 nucleotides matching TRBD1. The receptor was derived from a woman older than 75 with acute or convalescent COVID-19. Specimen: peripheral blood. The CDR3 here is CASSERRMTPTGTEDYNEQFF. The CDR3 DNA sequence: TGTGCCAGCAGTGAAAGGCGGATGACACCTACCGGGACAGAAGATTACAATGAGCAGTTCTTC.